This TCR beta chain was sequenced for a study of T cell changes during pregnancy in multiple sclerosis. Sequencing was performed with immunoSEQ multiplex PCR; in TCRdb, only in-frame clones are kept and a portion is missing. The table has around 130,000 clones, about 96% seen once. This CDR3 has 14 residues. Germline lookup yields CDR1 ENHRY and CDR2 SYGVKD. With V trimmed by 4 bases and J by 4 bases, 2 bases remained unmatched. Sequencing used peripheral blood, obtained after pregnancy. The chain employs TRBV10-3 and TRBJ1-1, with 11 bases fitting TRBD1. This receptor was taken from a female donor with multiple sclerosis, enrolled in a pregnancy study. The CDR3 DNA sequence: TGTGCCATCAGTGGGGACAGGGGGAGCACTGAAGCTTTCTTT. Protein: CAISGDRGSTEAFF.